This entry is about one TCR beta chain. This clone appeared once. Its antigen is unknown. Base qualities are missing; no much larger clone stands one base away. This specimen belongs to a study of T cells in localized non-small cell lung cancer (dated by TCRdb to 2020 to 2021). Context from the whole study: The study examined T cell repertoires in 200 to 250 patients with early-stage NSCLC and compared tumors with uninvolved tumor-adjacent lungs. The cohort consisted of under 300 treatment-naive NSCLC patients whose localized lung tumors had been resected. A mean age of around 66 years was recorded for the NSCLC patients, of whom 120 to 150 were male and 95 to 110 were female.

At diagnosis, peripheral blood, uninvolved tumor-adjacent lung and tumor were collected and stored as a combination of fresh-frozen and FFPE material. For TCR repertoire profiling, blood samples were analyzed as peripheral blood mononuclear cells. General conclusions and limits of the study: A median of approximately 50 of the top 100 tumor clones turned up in the paired uninvolved adjacent lung, and some 28 of those clones also ranked among the top 100 of that same adjacent lung. Multi-region tumor sequencing was not performed, so intratumor heterogeneity could not be excluded. Uninvolved tumor-adjacent lung showed the highest T cell clonality, higher than tumor, which suggests more focused antigenic responses in the uninvolved tumor-adjacent lung. Since the design was exploratory, TCR variables were selected using unadjusted p-values with no false-discovery rate correction. Longer overall survival was associated with higher blood T cell density, whereas shorter survival was associated with higher adjacent-lung clonality.

TCR beta CDR3 regions were sequenced from DNA using the immunoSEQ Assay. The paper's data handling went like this. T cell density was computed as TCR beta template counts normalized to usable DNA estimated by amplifying housekeeping genes. Using the preseqR package, richness was estimated by extrapolating to 120,000 templates for tissue samples and 400,000 templates for PBMC samples. Clonality was defined by subtracting Pielou's evenness from one. Differential abundance testing on productive amino-acid clonotypes, with a minimum total count of 5 and an alpha of 0.1, was used to identify tissue-enriched TCRs. The Jaccard Index and the Morisita Overlap Index were used to quantify repertoire overlap between compartments. GLIPH grouped TCR beta CDR3s together with public tetramer-defined viral CDR3s, and a viral motif had to include at least three viral sequences and also show V-gene enrichment. Entries here come from immuneACCESS through TCRdb and include only in-frame sequences with V and J called. Some clones fail to appear in such tables; in the studies checked, an unresolved V gene covers under half of the shortfall, and the cause of the remainder is unknown. The V and J calls and the clone size are those of that table, but D and trimming were determined from the DNA. Within this sample are around 30,000 clones, with roughly 92% of them counted one time only. The top ten clonotypes cover 0.73% of the sample.

CDR1 is given as SGHVS and CDR2 as FNYEAQ, both from the germline V gene. Here V drops 2 bases and J drops 6 bases, and the junction holds 5 bases not matched to any gene. The CDR3 covers 15 residues, taking in both the cysteine and the phenylalanine. Only the CDR3 part of the read is kept: 45 bases, read in frame from the first base. The material sequenced was peripheral blood, taken before any cancer treatment. The sequence was obtained from a woman aged 40-69 years with stage I lung adenocarcinoma. This receptor chain uses TRBV7-6 and TRBJ2-1, and TRBD2 matches 9 of the central bases. The nucleotide sequence is given as TGTGCCAGCAGCTTACAGACTAGCGGTATCAATGAGCAGTTCTTC. Translated, it gives CASSLQTSGINEQFF. The CDR3, completed at both ends by the reference TRBV7-6 and TRBJ2-1 genes, gives the full variable domain GAGVSQSPRYKVTKRGQDVALRCDPISGHVSLYWYRQALGQGPEFLTYFNYEAQQDKSGLPNDRFSAERPEGSISTLTIQRTEQRDSAMYRCASSLQTSGINEQFFGPGTRLTVL.